The source of this TCR beta chain is a study of high-grade serous ovarian cancer treatment subgroups. Looking at the study overall: On average, just over 14,000 reads and under 9,000 unique TCR beta rearrangements were obtained per sample.

The tumor samples were collected prior to definitive surgery or chemotherapy. Clones were read by immunoSEQ multiplex PCR, and TCRdb kept only the in-frame ones, dropping some. The sample lists around 2,700 clones; roughly four fifths were seen once. Findings and caveats of the study: These tumor repertoires lack spatial information from bulk sequencing. Different patients shared almost no repertoire; same-patient tumors shared 0.11 to 0.79.

This clone was observed a handful of times. The target antigen is unknown. This sequence originates from a human donor with high-grade serous ovarian cancer. The sequenced material came from tumor tissue.

The CDR3 spells CASSLTGEGPQHF. DNA for the CDR3: TGTGCCAGCAGTCTGACGGGCGAGGGGCCCCAGCATTTT. The chain carries TRBV2 and TRBJ1-5; no clear D gene. The CDR3 runs 13 residues. Trimming stripped 5 bases from V and 9 bases from J, with 14 bases between. The germline CDR1 and CDR2 sequences are SNHLY and FYNNEI.